Below are 27 T cell receptor beta chains sequenced from a single sample in a study of blood T cells in healthy people across ages. With a J-beta primer mix and a sample-barcoded 5' primer, a second PCR ran roughly 6 to 12 cycles. Each CDR3 protein is one row after TCRdb ran MiXCR on the 5' RACE reads. The top ten hold 23% of the sample, which has fewer than 2 million distinct CDR3 sequences, 30% to 40% seen once. Sequencing was done on a sample of blood. Every receptor here comes from a human donor in good health.

This clonotype was seen a handful of times. The chain has TRBV29-1 and TRBJ2-3, with TRBD2 as a possible D gene (6 bases). The CDR3 length is 19 residues. Germline V gene data show CDR1 as SQVTM and CDR2 as ANQGSEA. Trimming removed 4 bases from V and 1 base from J, with 27 bases in between. The DNA for the CDR3 is TGCAGCGTTGTTCGTCTTGGAGGGCACGTGAACACGCGCACAGATACGCAGTATTTT. Its protein is CSVVRLGGHVNTRTDTQYF.

V is TRBV4-2 and J is TRBJ2-1, with unresolved D. This CDR3 has 14 amino acids. Germline CDR1 is LGHNA and CDR2 is YNFKEQ. Trimming took off 0 bases at V and 5 bases at J, with 8 bases between the two ends. CDR3 amino acids: CASSQEKLDNEQFF. The CDR3 DNA follows: TGTGCCAGCAGCCAAGAAAAACTCGACAATGAGCAGTTCTTC.

The chain recombines TRBV18 with TRBJ2-1; possible D gene TRBD2, 6 bases. This CDR3 region has 12 residues. Trimming took off 8 bases at V and 9 bases at J, with 14 bases between the two ends. The V gene's germline CDR1 is KGHSH and CDR2 LQKENI. The CDR3 region is CASVRGSGEQFF. CDR3 bases: TGTGCCAGCGTCCGGGGGTCTGGTGAGCAGTTCTTC.

The CDR3 DNA reads as TGTGCCAGCAGCTCGGACAGGGGGAAATGGTCCTACAATGAGCAGTTCTTC. Its protein product is CASSSDRGKWSYNEQFF. The chain carries TRBV7-9 and TRBJ2-1, with 10 nucleotides matching TRBD1. The CDR3 has 17 residues. CDR1 is SEHNR, CDR2 FQNEAQ, per germline (reference sequence). The V segment lost 4 bases and the J segment 1 base; nucleotides outside the gene matches: 7.

This chain uses TRBV14 with TRBJ2-5; 9 bases align to TRBD1. The ends lost 2 bases at V and 2 bases at J; junction bases unmatched: 3. This CDR3 has 15 amino acids. Germline CDR1 reads SGHDN; CDR2 reads FVKESK. CDR3 bases: TGTGCCAGCAGCCAACGGGACAGGGTACAAGAGACCCAGTACTTC. Translation gives CASSQRDRVQETQYF.

Only a few counts were recorded for this clonotype. A much larger clone is a single base away; this may be a read error. The chain carries TRBV7-6 and TRBJ2-1, with 7 bases matching TRBD2. Germline V gives CDR1 SGHVS, CDR2 FNYEAQ. The CDR3 spans 15 residues. The CDR3 DNA is TGTGTCAGCAGCCGAACCGGGACTATCCTCAATGAGCAGTTCTTC. Its translation is CVSSRTGTILNEQFF.

The V gene is TRBV12-3 or TRBV12-4, the J gene TRBJ2-7; 7 bases map to TRBD2. The V segment lost 6 bases and the J segment 0 bases; nucleotides outside the gene matches: 11. CDR3 size: 16 residues. CDR3 DNA: TGTGCCAGCAGCCCCATCTGGGGGGGGGACTCCTACGAGCAGTACTTC. This sequence encodes CASSPIWGGDSYEQYF.

This clonotype was counted a few times. The chain recombines TRBV20-1 with TRBJ2-4, with D maybe TRBD2 (5 bases). There are 13 residues in the CDR3. With 6 bases removed from V and 2 bases from J, the gap between germline ends came to 11 bases. Germline loops: CDR1 DFQATT, CDR2 SNEGSKA (reference sequence). CDR3 coding DNA: TGCAGTGCCCTTCGGGGTACCAAAAACATTCAGTACTTC. It is translated as CSALRGTKNIQYF.

The chain employs TRBV10-3 and TRBJ2-1; tentatively, D is TRBD1 (5 bases). The CDR3 extends over 12 amino acids. The V end lost 10 bases, the J end lost 4 bases, and 11 bases lay between the germline ends. Germline loops: CDR1 ENHRY, CDR2 SYGVKD. The CDR3 DNA reads TGTGCCACCCGACAGCAATACAATGAGCAGTTCTTC. Its translation: CATRQQYNEQFF.

The chain has TRBV20-1 and TRBJ2-3; either TRBD1 or TRBD2 may supply D (5 bases each). The V gene lost 6 bases and the J gene lost 6 bases, with 25 bases spanning the gap. The length of the CDR3 is 16 residues. Germline V gene sequence: CDR1 DFQATT, CDR2 SNEGSKA (reference sequence). For the CDR3, the DNA is TGCAGTGCCGGAAATCCTTCTCGGGGCCCCGGTGATACGCAGTATTTT. It encodes CSAGNPSRGPGDTQYF.

V gene TRBV9 combines with J gene TRBJ2-5; weak D call: TRBD1 (5 bases). V lost 0 bases and J lost 3, with 12 bases in between. In germline, CDR1 is SGDLS, CDR2 YYNGEE. CDR3 length: 15 residues. The CDR3 here is CASSVEGTGKETQYF. The CDR3, as DNA: TGTGCCAGCAGCGTAGAGGGCACAGGAAAAGAGACCCAGTACTTC.

This clonotype was recorded only once. J is TRBJ1-5 and V is TRBV7-2; no firm D call. Deletions cut 6 bases from V and 10 bases from J, with 19 bases between. Germline assignment: CDR1 SGHTA and CDR2 FQGNSA. This CDR3 contains 14 residues. CDR3 region: CASSPGPAKGPQHF. CDR3 coding DNA: TGTGCCAGCAGTCCTGGGCCCGCCAAAGGACCCCAGCATTTT.

This sequence joins TRBV15 and TRBJ1-1; D uncertain. The CDR3 is 13 residues long. Per germline, CDR1 LNHNV and CDR2 YYDKDF (reference sequence). V was clipped by 0 bases and J by 1 base, with 3 bases between them. The CDR3 region is CATSREWNTEAFF. The DNA for the CDR3 is TGTGCCACCAGCAGAGAGTGGAACACTGAAGCTTTCTTT.

This clonotype was detected only a few times. V and J are TRBV30 and TRBJ1-2; 8 bases are a match to TRBD1. CDR3 length: 15 amino acids. CDR1 and CDR2 from the germline V gene are GTSNPN and SVGIG (reference sequence). Trimming took 0 bases from V and 6 from J; bases not matched to a gene: 9. The DNA of the CDR3 is TGTGCCTGGAGTGTACGAGGACAGGGTTTCGATGGCTACACCTTC. As protein: CAWSVRGQGFDGYTF.

The rearrangement uses TRBV3-1 and TRBJ2-1; D might be TRBD2 (6 bases). Trimming took 0 bases from V and 1 from J, leaving 13 bases between them. This CDR3 is 17 amino acids long. CDR1 is LGHDT and CDR2 is YNNKEL in the germline V gene (reference sequence). CDR3 amino acids: CASSQDLGAGSYNEQFF. CDR3 coding DNA: TGTGCCAGCAGCCAAGATCTGGGAGCGGGTTCCTACAATGAGCAGTTCTTC.

This rearrangement joins TRBV20-1 to TRBJ2-7, with unresolved D. The ends were cut back, 0 bases at V and 3 bases at J, with 12 bases in the middle. Germline CDR1 is DFQATT and CDR2 is SNEGSKA (reference sequence). The CDR3 covers 14 residues. CDR3 bases: TGCAGTGCTAGAGATCGAAGGGCAGTCTACGAGCAGTACTTC. It yields the protein CSARDRRAVYEQYF.

The rearrangement links TRBV5-1 to TRBJ1-1, with unresolved D. Germline assignment: CDR1 SGHRS and CDR2 YFSETQ. The CDR3 is 14 residues long. V lost 4 bases and J lost 5, with 15 bases in between. The CDR3 coding sequence is TGCGCCAGCAGCCTCTACGGGCACCGGACTGAAGCTTTCTTT. It translates to CASSLYGHRTEAFF.

In the case of this clonotype: A read error may explain this, as a much larger clone is one base away. The genes are TRBV6-2 or TRBV6-3 and TRBJ2-5; 12 positions agree with TRBD2. CDR3 size: 15 residues. Per the germline V gene, CDR1 is MNHEY and CDR2 is SVGEGT. The V gene end was trimmed by 10 bases and the J gene end by 4 bases; junction bases not matched to a gene: 10. The CDR3 DNA follows: TGTGCCAACAGCCGACTAGCGGGGGCCGGAGAGACCCAGTACTTC. This codes for CANSRLAGAGETQYF.

J is TRBJ2-7 and V is TRBV20-1, with D possibly being TRBD1 (8 bases). This CDR3 comprises 13 residues. Trimming left V 8 bases short and J 6 bases short, with 20 bases between. Germline-derived CDR1 and CDR2 are DFQATT and SNEGSKA (reference sequence). CDR3 amino acids: CSTSGQGGREQYF. The CDR3 nucleotides read TGCAGTACTTCCGGACAGGGAGGGCGCGAGCAGTACTTC.

The rearrangement links TRBV7-2 to TRBJ1-4; D gene ambiguous. The CDR3 length is 17 residues. Germline CDR1 and CDR2: SGHTA and FQGNSA. V was trimmed by 2 bases and J by 5 bases, leaving 18 bases between them. CDR3 sequence (DNA): TGTGCCAGCAGCTTATATCCCCCCGGGGTCTTGAATGAAAAACTGTTTTTT. This translates into CASSLYPPGVLNEKLFF.

The CDR3 here is CASQLLGGGSTDTQYF. In DNA, the CDR3 is TGCGCCAGTCAGCTTTTGGGCGGGGGGAGCACAGATACGCAGTATTTT. The chain combines TRBV5-1 with TRBJ2-3, with TRBD2 matching over 8 bases. Germline trimming cut 8 bases from V and 0 bases from J; bases unmatched to any gene: 11. Looked up from germline, CDR1 is SGHRS and CDR2 is YFSETQ. This CDR3 is 16 amino acids long.

The V call is TRBV25-1, the J call TRBJ1-4; TRBD1 agrees at 9 bases. This CDR3 is built from 14 residues. The V and J ends lost 3 bases and 6 bases, in that order; junction bases with no gene match: 2. Germline V CDR1 and CDR2: MGHDK, SYGVNS. In DNA form, the CDR3 reads TGTGCCAGCAGTGATGACAGGGGGGATGAAAAACTGTTTTTT. It codes for CASSDDRGDEKLFF.

This rearrangement joins TRBV11-2 to TRBJ1-2; no clear D gene. Per the germline V gene, CDR1 is SGHAT and CDR2 is FQNNGV. V lost 5 bases, J lost 6 bases, and 13 bases lay in between. This CDR3 comprises 13 residues. CDR3 DNA: TGTGCCAGCAGCCCGGGAGGAGTTGATGGCTACACCTTC. Its protein is CASSPGGVDGYTF.

This clonotype came up a few times. The chain recombines TRBV5-1 with TRBJ2-3; D is undetermined. The CDR3 loop spans 15 amino acids. Trimming stripped 0 bases from V and 0 bases from J, with 8 bases between. Germline V gene data show CDR1 as SGHRS and CDR2 as YFSETQ. CDR3: CASSLADGSTDTQYF. The CDR3 DNA is TGCGCCAGCAGCTTGGCTGATGGTAGCACAGATACGCAGTATTTT.

The chain is built from TRBV29-1 and TRBJ1-5; D is uncertain. Trimming stripped 4 bases from V and 4 bases from J, with 17 bases between. The CDR3 is 15 residues long. Germline V gene sequence: CDR1 SQVTM, CDR2 ANQGSEA. The CDR3 here is CSVVSGSGRNQPQHF. CDR3 coding DNA: TGCAGCGTTGTAAGTGGGAGCGGGAGAAATCAGCCCCAGCATTTT.

The rearrangement links TRBV5-6 to TRBJ2-7, with 8 bases lining up with TRBD2. The CDR3 contains 15 residues. From germline, CDR1 is SGHDT and CDR2 YYEEEE. Trimming at V came to 5 bases and at J to 2 bases, leaving 9 bases not matched to a gene. The CDR3: CASSREAGGPYEQYF. The DNA for the CDR3 is TGTGCCAGCAGTCGGGAGGCGGGGGGTCCCTACGAGCAGTACTTC.

The chain couples TRBV12-3 or TRBV12-4 to TRBJ2-3; 7 bases align to TRBD2. V was pared by 10 bases and J by 0 bases, with 7 bases of the junction left unmatched. The CDR3 is made up of 14 amino acids. CDR3 residues: CANSDGGSTDTQYF. In DNA form, the CDR3 reads TGTGCCAATTCGGACGGGGGGAGCACAGATACGCAGTATTTT.